Shown below are 26 T cell receptor beta chains from a single sample sequenced in a study of blood T cell repertoires in COVID-19. TCRdb keeps only in-frame clones here, not all; method: immunoSEQ multiplex PCR. This table has about 200,000 clones, about 80% appearing once. The sequenced sample consisted of peripheral blood. The receptors here all came from a man aged 55 to 69 with acute or convalescent COVID-19.

The CDR3 nucleotides are TGTGCCAGCAGTGAAGGCGGGGCCTATGGCTACACCTTC. Translated, it gives CASSEGGAYGYTF. The chain recombines TRBV6-1 with TRBJ1-2; maybe TRBD1 (5 bases). Trimming pared 1 base from V and 4 bases from J, leaving 7 bases between. Germline values: CDR1 MNHNS, CDR2 SASEGT. The CDR3 totals 13 residues.

This clone was seen a handful of times. The chain carries TRBV6-6 and TRBJ1-3, with TRBD1 as a possible D gene (6 bases). CDR3 length equals 14 residues. V lost 4 bases and J lost 4, with 11 bases in between. From germline, CDR1 is MNHNY and CDR2 SVGAGI (reference sequence). The CDR3 loop is CASSSGQSGNTIYF. The DNA for the CDR3 is TGTGCCAGCAGTTCGGGACAATCCGGAAACACCATATATTTT.

The CDR3, as DNA: TGCGCCAGCAGCTTGGACCGGAGGTATGGCTACACCTTC. As protein: CASSLDRRYGYTF. The chain couples TRBV5-1 to TRBJ1-2; D uncertain. Per germline, CDR1 SGHRS and CDR2 YFSETQ. V was shortened by 0 bases and J by 5 bases, with 8 bases between the two germline ends. The CDR3 is 13 residues long. Full variable domain (rest looked up from reference TRBV5-1 and TRBJ1-2): KAGVTQTPRYLIKTRGQQVTLSCSPISGHRSVSWYQQTPGQGLQFLFEYFSETQRNKGNFPGRFSGRQFSNSRSEMNVSTLELGDSALYLCASSLDRRYGYTFGSGTRLTVV.

Here the CDR3 reads CATSRPSGNDNEQFF. In nucleotides, the CDR3 is TGTGCCACCAGTCGACCCAGCGGGAATGACAATGAGCAGTTCTTC. The chain links TRBV24-1 to TRBJ2-1; the match to TRBD2 covers 7 bases. The CDR3 totals 15 residues. V trimming: 6 bases; J trimming: 5 bases; junction bases outside the gene matches: 9. The V gene's germline CDR1 is KGHDR and CDR2 SFDVKD.

This clone appeared many times. The rearrangement links TRBV4-1 to TRBJ1-6, with 7 bases that match TRBD1. Germline values: CDR1 MGHRA, CDR2 YSYEKL. The junction had 8 bases not matched to a gene; V was cut back by 0 bases and J by 0 bases. The CDR3 totals 19 residues. CDR3 nucleotides: TGCGCCAGCAGCCAAGATGGAGCAGGGGGGAACTCCTATAATTCACCCCTCCACTTT. Translated: CASSQDGAGGNSYNSPLHF.

The chain uses TRBV24-1 and TRBJ1-1, with 8 bases lining up with TRBD1. V lost 8 bases, J lost 5 bases, and 6 bases stayed unmatched. The germline V gene encodes CDR1 KGHDR and CDR2 SFDVKD. This CDR3 is built from 13 residues. CDR3 residues: CATTGQGRTEAFF. CDR3 DNA: TGTGCCACCACCGGACAGGGAAGGACTGAAGCTTTCTTT.

The chain uses TRBV7-2 and TRBJ1-5, with 10 nucleotides matching TRBD1. The trim removed 1 base at V and 2 bases at J, leaving 8 bases unmatched. Per the germline V gene, CDR1 is SGHTA and CDR2 is FQGNSA. CDR3 length: 18 residues. CDR3 nucleotides: TGTGCCAGCAGCTTAGGGGTGACAGGGGGCAAGGGCAATCAGCCCCAGCATTTT. Its protein is CASSLGVTGGKGNQPQHF.

The rearrangement uses TRBV10-3 and TRBJ2-7; D perhaps matches TRBD1 (5 bases). Germline assignment: CDR1 ENHRY and CDR2 SYGVKD. Trimming took 4 bases from V and 2 from J, leaving 12 bases between them. CDR3 length: 14 amino acids. CDR3 region: CAISVREDTYEQYF. In DNA, the CDR3 is TGTGCCATCAGTGTACGTGAGGACACCTACGAGCAGTACTTC.

Written as DNA, the CDR3 is TGTGCCAGCAGCTCCGACAGGGGAGGTCGAGAGACCCAGTACTTC. Protein sequence: CASSSDRGGRETQYF. This rearrangement joins TRBV7-9 to TRBJ2-5, with TRBD1 matching 8 bases. The CDR3 covers 15 residues. J was trimmed by 4 bases and V by 4 bases; bases with no gene match: 8. Germline lookup yields CDR1 SEHNR and CDR2 FQNEAQ (reference sequence).

The J gene is TRBJ1-3, the V gene TRBV3-1 (or the pseudogene TRBV3-2); 7 bases are shared with TRBD1. V lost 2 bases to trimming and J lost 7 bases; unmatched junction nucleotides: 5. The germline gives CDR1 LGHDT, CDR2 YNNKEL (reference sequence). The CDR3 loop spans 14 amino acids. CDR3 bases: TGTGCCAGCAGCCAAATGGACAGGATGAACACCATATATTTT. It translates to CASSQMDRMNTIYF.

The rearrangement links TRBV24-1 to TRBJ1-2; maybe TRBD1 (5 bases). CDR1 KGHDR and CDR2 SFDVKD come from the germline V gene. The CDR3 consists of 11 residues. Trimming took off 5 bases at V and 10 bases at J, with 10 bases between the two ends. CDR3 loop: CATSGQTDYTF. CDR3 DNA: TGTGCCACCAGTGGACAGACCGACTACACCTTC.

The rearrangement joins TRBV27 to TRBJ1-1; 7 bases line up with TRBD1. Germline CDR1 is MNHEY and CDR2 is SMNVEV (reference sequence). The V and J ends lost 8 bases and 1 base, in that order; junction bases with no gene match: 7. CDR3 length: 14 amino acids. CDR3 region: CASYRGGKNTEAFF. CDR3 DNA sequence: TGTGCCAGCTACAGGGGAGGTAAGAACACTGAAGCTTTCTTT.

This chain uses TRBV5-4 with TRBJ2-2; 10 bases align to TRBD2. J was trimmed by 9 bases and V by 2 bases; bases with no gene match: 10. This CDR3 contains 16 residues. Germline assignment: CDR1 SGHNT and CDR2 YYREEE (reference sequence). CDR3 amino acids: CASSFSSGGRNRELFF. The DNA for the CDR3 is TGTGCCAGCAGCTTTTCTAGCGGGGGCCGTAACCGGGAGCTGTTTTTT.

This clone was observed a handful of times. J is TRBJ2-3 and V is TRBV2, with 7 bases matching TRBD2. The V and J ends lost 5 bases and 0 bases, in that order; junction bases with no gene match: 5. Germline assignment: CDR1 SNHLY and CDR2 FYNNEI. This CDR3 contains 15 residues. CDR3 sequence (DNA): TGTGCCAGCAGTCTCGGGGGGAGAAGCACAGATACGCAGTATTTT. Its protein product is CASSLGGRSTDTQYF.

This clone came up once. The chain joins TRBV9 to TRBJ2-3; 11 bases fit TRBD2. Germline V gives CDR1 SGDLS, CDR2 YYNGEE. The CDR3 has 15 residues. The V and J ends lost 0 bases and 6 bases, in that order; junction bases with no gene match: 3. For the CDR3, the DNA is TGTGCCAGCAGCGTAGGACTAGCGGGGTCGGATACGCAGTATTTT. It yields the protein CASSVGLAGSDTQYF.

The CDR3 DNA sequence: TGTGCCAGCAGTTACTCGAGGACAGGGTGGGATTCACCCCTCCACTTT. This encodes CASSYSRTGWDSPLHF. The genes are TRBV6-5 and TRBJ1-6; 8 bases agree with TRBD1. After removal of 0 bases from V and 8 bases from J, the junction contained 6 bases not matched to a gene. This CDR3 region has 16 residues. Germline values: CDR1 MNHEY, CDR2 SVGAGI.

This sequence joins TRBV24-1 and TRBJ1-5; TRBD1 matches at 8 bases. This CDR3 is 15 amino acids long. Germline assignment: CDR1 KGHDR and CDR2 SFDVKD. The V segment lost 4 bases and the J segment 2 bases; nucleotides outside the gene matches: 3. The CDR3 DNA follows: TGTGCCACCAGTGAAACAGGGGGGGGCAATCAGCCCCAGCATTTT. The encoded protein is CATSETGGGNQPQHF.

The chain uses TRBV6-1 and TRBJ1-4; TRBD1 aligns across 8 bases. V dropped 6 bases and J dropped 7; count of bases not matched to a gene: 10. There are 15 residues in the CDR3. From germline, CDR1 is MNHNS and CDR2 SASEGT. CDR3 nucleotide sequence: TGTGCCAGCAGCCGACCGACAGGGGAAAGTGAAAAACTGTTTTTT. It translates to CASSRPTGESEKLFF.

This clone was found many times. The chain has TRBV21-1 and TRBJ1-5. TRBV21-1 is a pseudogene locus. This CDR3 has 11 residues. The CDR3 DNA is TGTGCCAGCAGCAAGAGTCAGCCCCAGCATTTT. The encoded protein is CASSKSQPQHF.

The chain has TRBV6-2 or TRBV6-3 and TRBJ1-4; D may be TRBD1 (5 bases). This CDR3 comprises 15 residues. V was pared by 2 bases and J by 3 bases, with 10 bases between. Germline CDR1 and CDR2: MNHEY and SVGEGT. The CDR3 sequence: CASSYMGGANEKLFF. In DNA form, the CDR3 reads TGTGCCAGCAGTTACATGGGGGGAGCTAATGAAAAACTGTTTTTT.

As to this clone: Distinct nucleotide sequences in the sample also encode this CDR3. This chain connects TRBV7-8 to TRBJ1-5, with TRBD1 identical over 9 bases. The CDR3 totals 14 residues. Per germline, CDR1 SGHVS and CDR2 FQNEAQ. J lost 6 bases, V lost 5 bases, and 5 bases had no gene match. CDR3 coding DNA: TGTGCCAGCAGCCTGGGACAGGGAGGTCAGCCCCAGCATTTT. This sequence encodes CASSLGQGGQPQHF.

This clone was detected only a few times. V is TRBV2 and J is TRBJ1-1; perhaps TRBD1 as D (6 bases). In germline, CDR1 is SNHLY, CDR2 FYNNEI. Trimming pared 5 bases from V and 10 bases from J, leaving 11 bases between. The CDR3 has 11 amino acids. CDR3 amino acids: CASSYRVGAFF. The CDR3 DNA is TGTGCCAGCAGTTACAGGGTTGGAGCTTTCTTT.

The chain uses TRBV7-3 and TRBJ2-2; D is undetermined. From germline, CDR1 is SGHTA and CDR2 FQGTGA. The CDR3 has 15 amino acids. Trimming cost V 3 bases and J 1 base, with 9 bases left between them. CDR3 in amino acids: CASSLGPLNTGELFF. The CDR3 DNA follows: TGTGCCAGCAGCTTGGGCCCGTTGAACACCGGGGAGCTGTTTTTT.

This clone was seen many times. CDR3 in DNA: TGTGCCAGCAGATCTACAGGGACCGGGGAGCTGTTTTTT. Translated, it gives CASRSTGTGELFF. The chain links TRBV27 to TRBJ2-2, with D perhaps TRBD1 (6 bases). The length of the CDR3 is 13 residues. The V end was cut by 6 bases, the J end by 5 bases, with 10 bases between. CDR1 is MNHEY, CDR2 SMNVEV, per germline (reference sequence).

The chain is built from TRBV3-1 (or the pseudogene TRBV3-2) and TRBJ2-1; 9 bases match TRBD2. The junction had 9 bases not matched to a gene; V was cut back by 1 base and J by 5 bases. CDR3 length: 17 residues. Germline CDR1 and CDR2: LGHDT and YNNKEL (reference sequence). This CDR3 is CASSQVTLREGNNEQFF. The CDR3 DNA follows: TGTGCCAGCAGCCAAGTCACCTTGCGGGAGGGCAACAATGAGCAGTTCTTC.

This sequence joins TRBV6-5 and TRBJ1-2; 8 bases fit TRBD1. The ends lost 5 bases at V and 4 bases at J; junction bases unmatched: 6. The CDR3 has 14 amino acids. CDR1 MNHEY and CDR2 SVGAGI come from the germline V gene. CDR3 in amino acids: CASSTPTGAYGYTF. In nucleotides, the CDR3 is TGTGCCAGCAGTACTCCGACAGGGGCCTATGGCTACACCTTC.